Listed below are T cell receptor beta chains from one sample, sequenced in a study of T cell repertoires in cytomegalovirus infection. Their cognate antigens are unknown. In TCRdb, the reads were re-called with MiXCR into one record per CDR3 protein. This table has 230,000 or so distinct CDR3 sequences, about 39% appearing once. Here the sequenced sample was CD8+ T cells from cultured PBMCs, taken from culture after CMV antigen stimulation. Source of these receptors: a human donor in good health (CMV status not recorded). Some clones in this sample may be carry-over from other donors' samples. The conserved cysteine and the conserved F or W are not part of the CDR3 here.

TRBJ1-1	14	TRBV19	ASSIGWRDLNTEAF
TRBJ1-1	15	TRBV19	ASSIRPRQGLNTEAF
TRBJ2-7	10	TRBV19	ASSGNHYEQY
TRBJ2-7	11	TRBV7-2	ASSLGGAYEQC
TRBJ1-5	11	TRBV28	ASSPLGVEPQH
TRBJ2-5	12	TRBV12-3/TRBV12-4	ASSFRRGEETQY
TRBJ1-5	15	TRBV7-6	ASSSGRSEGSNQPQH
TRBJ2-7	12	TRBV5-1	ASSLAGEGYEQY
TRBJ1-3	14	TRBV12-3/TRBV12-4	ASSSPRGLSGNTIY
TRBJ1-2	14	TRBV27	ASSHSTGEKFYGYT
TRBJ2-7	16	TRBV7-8	ASSLRHRNPGQTYEQY
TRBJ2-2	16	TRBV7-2	ASSEPGQGFANTGELF
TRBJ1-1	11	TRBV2	ASSGYGRNEAF
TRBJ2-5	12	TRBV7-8	ASSLGVGGETQY
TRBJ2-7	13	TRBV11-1	ASSPVTGVTYEQY
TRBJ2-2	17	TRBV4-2	ASSQVEAGGPKNTGELF